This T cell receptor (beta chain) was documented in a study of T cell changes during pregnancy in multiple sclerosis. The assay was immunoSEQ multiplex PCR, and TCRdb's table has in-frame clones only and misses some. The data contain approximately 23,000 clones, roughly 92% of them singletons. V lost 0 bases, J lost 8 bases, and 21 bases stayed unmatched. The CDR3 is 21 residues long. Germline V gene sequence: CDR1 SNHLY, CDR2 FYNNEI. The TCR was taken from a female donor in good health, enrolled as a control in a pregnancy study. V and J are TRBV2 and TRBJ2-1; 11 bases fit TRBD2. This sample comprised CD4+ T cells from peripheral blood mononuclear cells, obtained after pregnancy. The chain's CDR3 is CASSEAVSDWTSGFGGDEQFF. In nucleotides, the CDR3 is TGTGCCAGCAGTGAAGCGGTCTCGGACTGGACTAGCGGGTTCGGGGGGGATGAGCAGTTCTTC.